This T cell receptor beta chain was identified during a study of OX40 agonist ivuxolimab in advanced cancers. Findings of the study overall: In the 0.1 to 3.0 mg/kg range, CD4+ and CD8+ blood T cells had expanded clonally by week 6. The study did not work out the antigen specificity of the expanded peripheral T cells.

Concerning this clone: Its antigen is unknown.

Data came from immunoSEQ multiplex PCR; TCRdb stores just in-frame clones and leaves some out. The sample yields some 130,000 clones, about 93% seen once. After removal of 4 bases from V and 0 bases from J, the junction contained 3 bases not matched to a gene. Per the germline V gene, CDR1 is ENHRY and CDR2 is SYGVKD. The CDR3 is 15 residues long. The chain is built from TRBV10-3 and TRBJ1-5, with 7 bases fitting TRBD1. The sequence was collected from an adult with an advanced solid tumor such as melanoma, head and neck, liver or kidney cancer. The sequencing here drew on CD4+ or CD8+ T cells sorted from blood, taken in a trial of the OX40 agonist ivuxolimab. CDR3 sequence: CAISGGGYSNQPQHF. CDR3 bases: TGTGCCATCAGTGGAGGGGGCTATAGCAATCAGCCCCAGCATTTT.